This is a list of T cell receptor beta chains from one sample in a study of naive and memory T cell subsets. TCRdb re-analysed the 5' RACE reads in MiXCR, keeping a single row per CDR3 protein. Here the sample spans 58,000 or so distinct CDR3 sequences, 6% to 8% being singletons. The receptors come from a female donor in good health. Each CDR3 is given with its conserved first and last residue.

CASSVTSYNEQFF,TRBV9,TRBJ2-1
CSGYRDSGYGDTF,TRBV20-1,TRBJ1-2
CASSVDSLYTEAFF,TRBV6-2/TRBV6-3,TRBJ1-1
CASSPPGTGNNQPQHF,TRBV6-6,TRBJ1-5
CASSQDDRGHNEKLFF,TRBV4-2,TRBJ1-4
CASRCSGEQFF,TRBV2,TRBJ2-1
CSVDSWAYGYTF,TRBV29-1,TRBJ1-2
CASSPRGTGHQPQHF,TRBV28,TRBJ1-5
CASSSEGGTQYF,TRBV2,TRBJ2-3
CASSQRYSSGEQFF,TRBV3-1,TRBJ2-1
CATSDRADYQETQYF,TRBV24-1,TRBJ2-5
CSVGEGPSYGYTF,TRBV29-1,TRBJ1-2
CASSYSQGNTGELFF,TRBV6-5,TRBJ2-2
CASTLGLAGLGEQFF,TRBV28,TRBJ2-1
CASSLEGARYQETQYF,TRBV5-1,TRBJ2-5
CASSHPGTAETQYF,TRBV7-9,TRBJ2-5
CSASRDMSSYNSPLHF,TRBV20-1,TRBJ1-6
CSATRVNTEAFF,TRBV20-1,TRBJ1-1
CASSLGRQEVTQYF,TRBV11-2,TRBJ2-5
CSARPDRGYTGELFF,TRBV20-1,TRBJ2-2
CASSLVASAQYF,TRBV5-6,TRBJ2-5
CASSAAVISTDTQYF,TRBV7-9,TRBJ2-3